The rows below give T cell receptor beta chains drawn from one sample of a study of molecular identifiers for immune sequencing clone quantification. TCRdb re-called the PCR reads through MiXCR, storing one row per CDR3 protein. The data contain about 640,000 distinct CDR3 sequences, 20% of them seen just once; the ten biggest clones take up 0.75% to 0.95%. The sequencing input was naive CD8+ T cells from blood, with Jurkat cell RNA spiked in. These receptors were collected from a human donor in good health. Some libraries in this study had Jurkat cell RNA spiked in. CDR3s include the opening cysteine and the closing phenylalanine or tryptophan. A D gene is named only where the DNA matches it firmly. Not every row has a clone size; where given, it reads once, few, many or a size class.

V,D,size,J,DNA,CDR3
TRBV3-1,TRBD2,.,TRBJ2-3,TGTGCCAGCAGCCAAGTATCCACTAGCGGGGGTGGTCCCCACACAGATACGCAGTATTTT,CASSQVSTSGGGPHTDTQYF
TRBV4-2,TRBD1,many,TRBJ2-7,TGTGCCAGCAGCCACCCCGGGACAGGGGTGTACGAGCAGTACTTC,CASSHPGTGVYEQYF
TRBV7-9,.,.,TRBJ2-3,TGTGCCAGCGGTTCTCGGGTAGTTTTGGGCACGGATACGCAGTATTTT,CASGSRVVLGTDTQYF
TRBV10-3,.,many,TRBJ1-3,TGTGCCATCAGTGGCTCCGAGGGCGCGCTTGGAAACACCATATATTTT,CAISGSEGALGNTIYF
TRBV28,TRBD1,few,TRBJ2-3,TGTGCCAGCAGCGAACAGGGGGCTAAGACAGGTACGCAGTATTTT,CASSEQGAKTGTQYF
TRBV7-2,TRBD1,many,TRBJ1-5,TGTGCCAGCAGCCCGATCAGGGGGCCTTATAGCAATCAGCCCCAGCATTTT,CASSPIRGPYSNQPQHF
TRBV29-1,.,many,TRBJ1-2,TGCAGCGTTGAAGAAGGGAACAGTTTC,CSVEEGNSF
TRBV6-6,TRBD1,many,TRBJ1-5,TGTGCCAGCACCGTGACAGGGAATCAGCCCCAGCATTTT,CASTVTGNQPQHF
TRBV5-4,.,many,TRBJ2-6,TGTGCCAGCAGCTCAGGGGGGGTTGGGGCCAACGTCCTGACTTTC,CASSSGGVGANVLTF
TRBV10-2,.,many,TRBJ1-1,TGCGCCAGCAGTAGCACTCGGCAGAACACTGAAGCTTTCTTT,CASSSTRQNTEAFF
TRBV28,.,many,TRBJ2-1,TGTGCCAGCAGTTTTGACCAGGTCCCCTACAATGAGCAGTTCTTC,CASSFDQVPYNEQFF
TRBV10-3,TRBD1,many,TRBJ2-7,TGTGCCATCAGGGAAACAGGGGGCCAGTACGAGCAGTACTTC,CAIRETGGQYEQYF
TRBV4-1,.,few,TRBJ2-3,TGCGCCAGCAGCCAAGCTACCCAAGGCACAGATACGCAGTATTTT,CASSQATQGTDTQYF
TRBV11-2,.,few,TRBJ2-7,TGTGCCAGCAGCTTGTTTTTTGGACAAGCCCCCTCCGAGCAGTACTTC,CASSLFFGQAPSEQYF
TRBV3-1,TRBD2,many,TRBJ2-2,TGTGCCAGCAGCCAAGATGGACAGCGGGGGTACACCGGGGAGCTGTTTTTT,CASSQDGQRGYTGELFF
TRBV4-2,TRBD2,many,TRBJ2-3,TGTGCCAGCAGCCAAGCGGGTAGCGGGGGAGATACGCAGTATTTT,CASSQAGSGGDTQYF
TRBV27,TRBD2,many,TRBJ2-7,TGTGCCAGCCGTCATACGGGGGGGCCCCCCGAGCAGTACTTC,CASRHTGGPPEQYF
TRBV4-3,.,many,TRBJ2-4,TGCGCCAGCAGCCAAGATGGGAGGGGGATCGGCAAAAACATTCAGTACTTC,CASSQDGRGIGKNIQYF
TRBV30,.,many,TRBJ2-7,TGTGCCTGGAGTCGGGGTTCAGTACCCTACGAGCAGTACTTC,CAWSRGSVPYEQYF
TRBV27,.,many,TRBJ2-7,TGTGCCAGCAGTTTAAATTACGGGAGAGTCTACGAGCAGTACTTC,CASSLNYGRVYEQYF
TRBV4-3,TRBD2,few,TRBJ2-3,TGCGCCAGCAGCCCCCGGCTGTTTAGAGCGGGAGTAGTTGGGTCGGTAGATACGCAGTATTTT,CASSPRLFRAGVVGSVDTQYF
TRBV19,.,few,TRBJ2-5,TGTGCCAGTAGTATAGGCACAAACGGGGAGACCCAGTACTTC,CASSIGTNGETQYF
TRBV24-1,.,many,TRBJ2-7,TGTGCCACCAGCTCGACGGACTCCTACGAGCAGTACTTC,CATSSTDSYEQYF
TRBV4-3,.,many,TRBJ2-7,TGCGCCAGCAGCCAAGATCCCGGGGCAACCTACGAGCAGTACTTC,CASSQDPGATYEQYF
TRBV7-9,.,.,TRBJ1-5,TGTGCCAGCAGCTTAGTTGACTTTACAGGGTCGGGCAGGGATCAGCCCCAGCATTTT,CASSLVDFTGSGRDQPQHF
TRBV20-1,TRBD1,.,TRBJ2-7,TGCAGTGCGGGGACAGGGGCGGTATCCTACGAGCAGTACTTC,CSAGTGAVSYEQYF
TRBV5-1,TRBD1,many,TRBJ2-7,TGCGCCAGCAACGATGGGGGACAGGGGGCCTACGAGCAGTACTTC,CASNDGGQGAYEQYF
TRBV12-3/TRBV12-4,TRBD2,.,TRBJ2-2,TGTGCCAGCAGTTTAAGGACTAGCGGGAGTTTGCCGAACACCGGGGAGCTGTTTTTT,CASSLRTSGSLPNTGELFF
TRBV10-1,TRBD1,.,TRBJ2-3,TGCGCCAGCAGTGAGTACAGGGGAAGCACAGATACGCAGTATTTT,CASSEYRGSTDTQYF
TRBV9,TRBD2,.,TRBJ2-2,TGTGCCAGCAGCGTGTGGGCTAGCGGGCAGACCGGGGAGCTGTTTTTT,CASSVWASGQTGELFF
TRBV9,TRBD1,many,TRBJ2-3,TGTGCCAGCAGCGGGACAGGGTCCGAGGCAGATACGCAGTATTTT,CASSGTGSEADTQYF
TRBV27,TRBD1,.,TRBJ1-1,TGTGCCAGCAGTTTATCTTTCGGTGCAGGGGGTAGTGAAGCTTTCTTT,CASSLSFGAGGSEAFF
TRBV7-2,.,medium-sized,TRBJ1-1,TGTGCCAGCAGCCTTTTGGGGTTGACTGAAGCTTTCTTT,CASSLLGLTEAFF
TRBV30,.,many,TRBJ1-5,TGTGCCTGGAGTATGACAGTCAATCAGCCCCAGCATTTT,CAWSMTVNQPQHF
TRBV7-9,TRBD2,.,TRBJ2-1,TGTGCCAGCAGCTTAGCGGGACTAGCGGGACTCAATGAGCAGTTCTTC,CASSLAGLAGLNEQFF
TRBV7-9,.,many,TRBJ2-7,TGTGCCAGCAGTCTATCAGTCTCCTACGAGCAGTACTTC,CASSLSVSYEQYF
TRBV13,TRBD1,.,TRBJ2-1,TGTGCCAGCAGCGCGCAGGGACAGTACAATGAGCAGTTCTTC,CASSAQGQYNEQFF
TRBV29-1,.,.,TRBJ2-5,TGCAGCGTTGAAGGGGGTCCGCCCCACGGGACCCAGTACTTC,CSVEGGPPHGTQYF
TRBV7-9,TRBD2,many,TRBJ2-7,TGTGCCAGCAGCCAGGCGGCTAGCGGGATTAGCTCCTACGAGCAGTACTTC,CASSQAASGISSYEQYF
TRBV12-3/TRBV12-4,.,many,TRBJ2-3,TGTGCCAGCAGTTTGAGGGGGGGCGGGTTCACAGATACGCAGTATTTT,CASSLRGGGFTDTQYF
TRBV11-1,TRBD2,few,TRBJ2-1,TGTGCCAGCAGCTCTAGCGGGAGTCCCTCTCTCTACAATGAGCAGTTCTTC,CASSSSGSPSLYNEQFF
TRBV5-6,.,many,TRBJ2-7,TGTGCCAGCAGCGCGCCCCCGCGAAACCACCACGAGCAGTACTTC,CASSAPPRNHHEQYF
TRBV19,TRBD2,few,TRBJ2-3,TGTGCCAGTAGTATAGGGACTAGGAGCGCGGATACGCAGTATTTT,CASSIGTRSADTQYF
TRBV20-1,.,many,TRBJ1-1,TGCAGTGCCACCGAACTCCGGACAGAAAACACTGAAGCTTTCTTT,CSATELRTENTEAFF
TRBV3-2,.,many,TRBJ1-2,TGTGCCAGCAATGAACAGTCACTAGCTAACTATGGCTACACCTTC,CASNEQSLANYGYTF
TRBV4-3,.,many,TRBJ2-3,TGCGCCAGCAGCCAAGAAGGAAAATCCTACACAGATACGCAGTATTTT,CASSQEGKSYTDTQYF
TRBV5-5,.,.,TRBJ2-2,TGTGCCAGCAGCGGCACAAGGGGGGAAGGCACCGGGGAGCTGTTTTTT,CASSGTRGEGTGELFF
TRBV30,.,.,TRBJ2-7,TGTGCCTGGAGTACAGGACCGGGCAACGAGCAGTACTTC,CAWSTGPGNEQYF
TRBV28,TRBD2,many,TRBJ2-7,TGTGCCAGCAGTTCCCCAAGGACTAGCGACGAGCAGTACTTC,CASSSPRTSDEQYF
TRBV11-2,.,few,TRBJ2-7,TGTGCCAGCAGCTTGGTAGGGTGGGACGAGCAGTACTTC,CASSLVGWDEQYF
TRBV3-1,TRBD2,many,TRBJ2-7,TGTGCCAGCAGCCTGGGACTAGCGGGAGGGGGTGAGCAGTACTTC,CASSLGLAGGGEQYF
TRBV9,.,many,TRBJ1-1,TGTGCCAGCAGCGTAGGAGACACCGGGACTGAAGCTTTCTTT,CASSVGDTGTEAFF
TRBV6-2/TRBV6-3,TRBD2,few,TRBJ2-5,TGTGCCACCACCCGCGGGGGATACGAGACCCAGTACTTC,CATTRGGYETQYF
TRBV28,.,many,TRBJ2-3,TGTGCCAGCAGCCCACCCGACCGAAACACAGATACGCAGTATTTT,CASSPPDRNTDTQYF
TRBV19,TRBD2,few,TRBJ2-1,TGTGCCAGTAGTATGATTCTAGCGGGGGACAATGAGCAGTTCTTC,CASSMILAGDNEQFF